This TCR beta chain was sequenced in a study of identical twins. Study findings and constraints: Invariant cells of the MAIT and iNKT types might have partly distorted the zero-insertion analyses.

Each CDR3 protein is one row after TCRdb ran MiXCR on the 5' RACE reads. The profile shows roughly 770,000 distinct CDR3 sequences, 15% to 20% of them singletons. Only a few counts were recorded for this clonotype. Its antigen is currently unknown. Germline V gives CDR1 SGHDN, CDR2 FVKESK. The CDR3 contains 15 residues. Trimming stripped 1 base from V and 2 bases from J, with 12 bases between. These same records also appear under a second study, on T cells expressing NK-cell markers.

Sample: PBMCs. This receptor was obtained from a woman aged 18-29 years in good health. V usage is TRBV14 and J usage is TRBJ2-7, with D tentatively TRBD1 (5 bases). The CDR3 nucleotides are TGTGCCAGCAGCCAAGGACAGATACTTGCCTACGAGCAGTACTTC. It translates to CASSQGQILAYEQYF.